One and the same sample provided the 31 T cell receptor beta chains below, sequenced in a study of T cell responses to AZD1222 COVID-19 vaccine. Repertoires were generated with immunoSEQ multiplex PCR, while TCRdb's copy carries only in-frame clones and drops some. The table has 100,000 to 150,000 clones, 75% to 90% seen once; the top ten hold around 6.1%. The material sequenced was peripheral blood, taken on day 0 of AZD1222 vaccination. Source of these receptors: an adult in good health.

The chain carries TRBV6-1 and TRBJ1-5; D uncertain. This CDR3 region has 13 residues. Germline-derived CDR1 and CDR2 are MNHNS and SASEGT. The V and J ends lost 3 bases and 3 bases respectively, with 6 bases between them. In DNA form, the CDR3 reads TGTGCCAGCAGTGAGGTTAACAATCAGCCCCAGCATTTT. Protein product: CASSEVNNQPQHF.

This sequence joins TRBV5-1 and TRBJ2-7; 8 positions match TRBD1. CDR1 and CDR2 from the germline V gene are SGHRS and YFSETQ. CDR3 size: 15 residues. V was pared by 1 base and J by 4 bases, with 7 bases of the junction left unmatched. The CDR3 DNA follows: TGCGCCAGCAGCTTGTCGGGACAGGTCGGGTACGAGCAGTACTTC. It yields the protein CASSLSGQVGYEQYF.

The chain has TRBV6-5 and TRBJ1-4; D not resolved. The length of the CDR3 is 13 residues. V was cut by 5 bases and J by 1 base, with 5 bases left in between. Germline V gene lookup returns CDR1 MNHEY and CDR2 SVGAGI. The DNA for the CDR3 is TGTGCCAGCAGTAGGGAAACTAATGAAAAACTGTTTTTT. Protein sequence: CASSRETNEKLFF.

This clone was recorded once. This chain connects TRBV3-1 (or the pseudogene TRBV3-2) to TRBJ2-1; D is unclear. Germline lookup yields CDR1 LGHDT and CDR2 YNNKEL (reference sequence). The CDR3 loop spans 16 amino acids. Trimming took 4 bases from V and 2 from J, leaving 15 bases between them. The CDR3 nucleotides are TGTGCCAGCAGCCCGGTCCAGCGTACTACCTACAATGAGCAGTTCTTC. Residues: CASSPVQRTTYNEQFF.

This clone was counted a single time. The chain has TRBV7-9 and TRBJ2-7; TRBD1 agrees at 7 bases. Unmatched junction bases numbered 2, after V lost 1 base and J lost 5 bases. Looked up from germline, CDR1 is SEHNR and CDR2 is FQNEAQ (reference sequence). The CDR3 totals 13 residues. The CDR3, as DNA: TGTGCCAGCAGCTTAGGACAGGGAAACGAGCAGTACTTC. Protein sequence: CASSLGQGNEQYF.

V and J are TRBV9 and TRBJ2-2, with TRBD2 matching over 8 bases. After removal of 4 bases from V and 4 bases from J, the junction contained 9 bases not matched to a gene. CDR1 and CDR2 (germline): SGDLS, YYNGEE. This CDR3 has 16 amino acids. The CDR3 loop is CASSLPGGVGTGELFF. The CDR3, as DNA: TGTGCCAGCAGCCTCCCCGGGGGGGTTGGCACCGGGGAGCTGTTTTTT.

This clone was observed a handful of times. The V and J genes are TRBV28 and TRBJ2-2; TRBD2 aligns across 7 bases. Germline V lookup: CDR1 MDHEN, CDR2 SYDVKM. The CDR3 spans 17 residues. V gave up 2 bases and J gave up 6 bases; unmatched junction bases: 12. The CDR3 bases are TGTGCCAGCAGTTTAATCGGCAGCGGGGTAGGACCCGGGGAGCTGTTTTTT. This codes for CASSLIGSGVGPGELFF.

The chain joins TRBV18 to TRBJ1-2; D might be TRBD1 (6 bases). Trimming left V 5 bases short and J 3 bases short, with 19 bases between. The CDR3 runs to 16 residues. Germline CDR1 and CDR2: KGHSH and LQKENI. The chain's CDR3 is CASSSSRAGADYGYTF. In nucleotides, the CDR3 is TGTGCCAGCTCATCTTCGAGGGCGGGGGCTGACTATGGCTACACCTTC. The whole variable domain, filled in from reference TRBV18 and TRBJ1-2, reads NAGVMQNPRHLVRRRGQEARLRCSPMKGHSHVYWYRQLPEEGLKFMVYLQKENIIDESGMPKERFSAEFPKEGPSILRIQQVVRGDSAAYFCASSSSRAGADYGYTFGSGTRLTVV.

The chain carries TRBV20-1 and TRBJ1-2, with D perhaps TRBD1 (5 bases). Deletions cut 4 bases from V and 6 bases from J, with 9 bases between. Per the germline V gene, CDR1 is DFQATT and CDR2 is SNEGSKA (reference sequence). The length of the CDR3 is 11 residues. The CDR3 protein is CSATQGDGYTF. In DNA, the CDR3 is TGCAGTGCTACTCAGGGAGATGGCTACACCTTC.

The J gene is TRBJ1-4, the V gene TRBV4-2; 7 nucleotides align to TRBD1. This CDR3 is built from 16 residues. V shed 4 bases, J shed 7 bases, and the junction held 12 bases outside the gene matches. The germline gives CDR1 LGHNA, CDR2 YNFKEQ. The CDR3 reads CASSPGQVVEGEKLFF. The DNA of the CDR3 is TGTGCCAGCAGCCCCGGACAGGTCGTAGAGGGTGAAAAACTGTTTTTT.

The chain combines TRBV2 with TRBJ2-1, with TRBD2 as a possible D gene (5 bases). Trimming removed 1 base from V and 4 bases from J, with 8 bases in between. The CDR3 consists of 14 residues. Germline CDR1 reads SNHLY; CDR2 reads FYNNEI. In DNA form, the CDR3 reads TGTGCCAGCAGTGAAGAGCGGTTTTACAATGAGCAGTTCTTC. Amino acid sequence: CASSEERFYNEQFF.

Only one count was recorded for this clone. The rearrangement joins TRBV7-6 to TRBJ1-4; a weak D match, TRBD1 (5 bases). Trimming cost V 4 bases and J 2 bases, with 14 bases left between them. The CDR3 has 16 amino acids. Germline V gives CDR1 SGHVS, CDR2 FNYEAQ. The CDR3 DNA reads as TGTGCCAGCAGCTATTACATGGGGGGGACTAATGAAAAACTGTTTTTT. Translating gives CASSYYMGGTNEKLFF.

This clone was observed once. The rearrangement uses TRBV18 and TRBJ2-7, with 8 bases aligning to TRBD2. V was pared by 1 base and J by 7 bases, with 6 bases of the junction left unmatched. CDR3 length: 14 amino acids. Germline CDR1 KGHSH, CDR2 LQKENI. In nucleotides, the CDR3 is TGTGCCAGCTCACCACTATTAGCGGGAAGGGAGCAGTACTTC. This encodes CASSPLLAGREQYF.

The chain is built from TRBV7-9 and TRBJ1-6; no clear D. The CDR3 extends over 15 amino acids. Per the germline V gene, CDR1 is SEHNR and CDR2 is FQNEAQ (reference sequence). V was clipped by 4 bases and J by 8 bases, with 15 bases between them. The CDR3 here is CASSSSLGEDSPLHF. In DNA, the CDR3 is TGTGCCAGCAGCTCCTCTTTGGGAGAGGATTCACCCCTCCACTTT.

The chain carries TRBV12-3 or TRBV12-4 and TRBJ2-5, with D possibly being TRBD2 (6 bases). The CDR3 has 13 residues. The ends were cut back, 8 bases at V and 7 bases at J, with 17 bases in the middle. The CDR3 here is CASGGALLGTQYF. The CDR3 DNA is TGTGCCAGCGGCGGGGCTTTGTTGGGGACCCAGTACTTC.

The V call is TRBV18, the J call TRBJ2-1; D may correspond to TRBD1 or TRBD2 (5 bases each). The CDR3 is made up of 13 amino acids. Germline V gene sequence: CDR1 KGHSH, CDR2 LQKENI. V was shortened by 3 bases and J by 9 bases, with 12 bases between the two germline ends. The chain's CDR3 is CASSPWDEGEQFF. The CDR3 DNA follows: TGTGCCAGCTCACCCTGGGACGAAGGTGAGCAGTTCTTC.

This chain joins TRBV6-5 and TRBJ1-4; 7 positions agree with TRBD1. This CDR3 contains 13 residues. The V and J ends lost 5 bases and 8 bases, in that order; junction bases with no gene match: 5. Germline-derived CDR1 and CDR2 are MNHEY and SVGAGI. For the CDR3, the DNA is TGTGCCAGCAGTCAGGTGGACAGGGAAAAACTGTTTTTT. Translated, it gives CASSQVDREKLFF.

The chain has TRBV18 and TRBJ1-2, with D perhaps TRBD1 (5 bases). The CDR3 consists of 17 residues. Trimming took 3 bases from V and 8 from J, leaving 25 bases between them. In germline, CDR1 is KGHSH, CDR2 LQKENI. Here the CDR3 reads CASSPPLGDEIWGGYTF. The CDR3 DNA reads as TGTGCCAGCTCACCCCCACTGGGGGACGAAATTTGGGGAGGCTACACCTTC. The full variable domain, rest sourced from reference TRBV18 and TRBJ1-2, is NAGVMQNPRHLVRRRGQEARLRCSPMKGHSHVYWYRQLPEEGLKFMVYLQKENIIDESGMPKERFSAEFPKEGPSILRIQQVVRGDSAAYFCASSPPLGDEIWGGYTFGSGTRLTVV.

The chain carries TRBV10-1 and TRBJ1-6, with 7 bases matching TRBD1. The CDR3 consists of 16 residues. Germline CDR1 and CDR2: WNHNN and SYGVQD (reference sequence). With V trimmed by 7 bases and J by 6 bases, 12 bases remained unmatched. CDR3 sequence reads: CASIAPKGAGNSPLHF. CDR3 coding DNA: TGCGCCAGCATTGCCCCAAAGGGGGCGGGTAATTCACCCCTCCACTTT.

About this clone itself: At the DNA level, this CDR3 is encoded by other sequences in the same sample as well. The chain employs TRBV5-1 and TRBJ1-1, with 7 bases matching TRBD1. This CDR3 is 13 amino acids long. Germline CDR1 and CDR2: SGHRS and YFSETQ. V was clipped by 4 bases and J by 4 bases; unmatched bases: 4. CDR3 nucleotide sequence: TGCGCCAGCAGCCCGGGACAGCGCACTGAAGCTTTCTTT. Protein product: CASSPGQRTEAFF.

This rearrangement joins TRBV20-1 to TRBJ2-2, with 9 positions matching TRBD1. This CDR3 contains 17 residues. V trimming: 3 bases; J trimming: 3 bases; junction bases outside the gene matches: 11. Germline V gene sequence: CDR1 DFQATT, CDR2 SNEGSKA (reference sequence). The CDR3 spells CSASGPDRGMDTGELFF. In nucleotides, the CDR3 is TGCAGTGCTAGTGGTCCGGACAGGGGTATGGACACCGGGGAGCTGTTTTTT.

The chain couples TRBV5-1 to TRBJ2-1, with 7 bases fitting TRBD2. Germline CDR1 is SGHRS and CDR2 is YFSETQ. The CDR3 is made up of 14 amino acids. The J segment lost 8 bases and the V segment lost 0 bases, leaving 5 bases of the junction unmatched. CDR3 DNA: TGCGCCAGCAGCTTGGAATCGGGGGGATATGAGCAGTTCTTC. Its translation is CASSLESGGYEQFF. The full variable domain, with the rest looked up from reference TRBV5-1 and TRBJ2-1, is KAGVTQTPRYLIKTRGQQVTLSCSPISGHRSVSWYQQTPGQGLQFLFEYFSETQRNKGNFPGRFSGRQFSNSRSEMNVSTLELGDSALYLCASSLESGGYEQFFGPGTRLTVL.

The chain couples TRBV28 to TRBJ1-5; TRBD1 matches at 8 bases. This CDR3 comprises 17 residues. CDR1 and CDR2 (germline): MDHEN, SYDVKM. Losses at the gene ends were 4 bases for V and 2 bases for J; bases not matched to a gene: 10. CDR3 loop: CASSSYGQGKGNQPQHF. CDR3 bases: TGTGCCAGCAGTTCGTATGGACAGGGCAAGGGCAATCAGCCCCAGCATTTT. Using reference TRBV28 and TRBJ1-5 for the parts outside the CDR3, the full variable domain is DVKVTQSSRYLVKRTGEKVFLECVQDMDHENMFWYRQDPGLGLRLIYFSYDVKMKEKGDIPEGYSVSREKKERFSLILESASTNQTSMYLCASSSYGQGKGNQPQHFGDGTRLSIL.

V usage is TRBV5-6 and J usage is TRBJ2-2; TRBD2 might be the D (5 bases). V lost 2 bases and J lost 1, with 12 bases in between. This CDR3 is 16 amino acids long. Germline V gene sequence: CDR1 SGHDT, CDR2 YYEEEE. The DNA for the CDR3 is TGTGCCAGCAGCTTCGACGGCCGGGGGAACACCGGGGAGCTGTTTTTT. Amino acids: CASSFDGRGNTGELFF.

The rearrangement uses TRBV5-6 and TRBJ1-2; D is perhaps TRBD1 (5 bases). Trimming pared 4 bases from V and 8 bases from J, leaving 9 bases between. The CDR3 runs to 11 residues. CDR1 and CDR2 (germline): SGHDT, YYEEEE. The CDR3 sequence is CASSPRQGYTF. For the CDR3, the DNA is TGTGCCAGCAGCCCGAGACAGGGCTACACCTTC.

This clone was seen only once. The gene calls are TRBV11-2 and TRBJ1-5; TRBD1 is a possible D gene (6 bases). Germline V gives CDR1 SGHAT, CDR2 FQNNGV. V shed 6 bases and J shed 6 bases, with 18 bases lying between them. This CDR3 comprises 15 residues. For the CDR3, the DNA is TGTGCCAGCAGTCCCGGGAAGGGGGGACGTCAGCCCCAGCATTTT. Translating it yields CASSPGKGGRQPQHF.

The chain is built from TRBV5-1 and TRBJ2-7; D unresolved. This CDR3 has 15 residues. Trimming took off 0 bases at V and 0 bases at J, with 10 bases between the two ends. From germline, CDR1 is SGHRS and CDR2 YFSETQ. This CDR3 reads CASSLEGRPSYEQYF. CDR3 DNA sequence: TGCGCCAGCAGCTTGGAGGGTCGCCCCTCCTACGAGCAGTACTTC.

V gene TRBV11-2 combines with J gene TRBJ2-5; D is unresolved. The CDR3 is 14 amino acids. Germline CDR1 is SGHAT and CDR2 is FQNNGV. Deletions cut 5 bases from V and 4 bases from J, with 14 bases between. The CDR3: CASSPQVTLETQYF. The DNA for the CDR3 is TGTGCCAGCAGCCCACAAGTCACACTAGAGACCCAGTACTTC.

V and J are TRBV7-2 and TRBJ2-1; 9 positions match TRBD1. V dropped 2 bases and J dropped 5; count of bases not matched to a gene: 4. This CDR3 region has 15 residues. Germline CDR1 is SGHTA and CDR2 is FQGNSA. The CDR3 DNA sequence: TGTGCCAGCAGCTTATGGGGACAGGGAGACAATGAGCAGTTCTTC. Its protein product is CASSLWGQGDNEQFF. The entire variable domain, with the rest obtained from reference TRBV7-2 and TRBJ2-1, is as follows: GAGVSQSPSNKVTEKGKDVELRCDPISGHTALYWYRQSLGQGLEFLIYFQGNSAPDKSGLPSDRFSAERTGGSVSTLTIQRTQQEDSAVYLCASSLWGQGDNEQFFGPGTRLTVL.

V usage is TRBV5-1 and J usage is TRBJ1-2; 7 bases line up with TRBD1. The CDR3 has 14 residues. The trim removed 0 bases at V and 6 bases at J, leaving 5 bases unmatched. Germline V gives CDR1 SGHRS, CDR2 YFSETQ. As DNA, the CDR3 is TGCGCCAGCAGCTTGGCCGGGGACAGAGATGGCTACACCTTC. Its protein is CASSLAGDRDGYTF.

The CDR3 DNA reads TGTGCCAGCAGCCAAGTTGAGGCCGGCCGGGGGGAGACCCAGTACTTC. Encoded protein: CASSQVEAGRGETQYF. The J gene is TRBJ2-5, the V gene TRBV3-1 (or the pseudogene TRBV3-2), with a tentative D call TRBD2 (6 bases). V lost 1 base, J lost 5 bases, and 17 bases lay in between. Germline V gene lookup returns CDR1 LGHDT and CDR2 YNNKEL (reference sequence). The CDR3 extends over 16 amino acids.